A single sample gave rise to the 8 T cell receptor beta chains below, sequenced in a study of esophageal squamous cell carcinoma under preoperative chemotherapy. Stated time point: before preoperative PTX-NDP chemotherapy. A single record per CDR3 protein comes from TCRdb applying MiXCR to the PCR reads. Among some 30,000 distinct CDR3 sequences listed, roughly 50% were seen once. Sampling was carried out from a patient given preoperative chemotherapy. The source of these receptors is a human donor with esophageal squamous cell carcinoma. The donor label of this sample is uncertain.

The chain links TRBV7-2 to TRBJ2-1; D tentatively fits TRBD1 or TRBD2 (6 bases each). Germline CDR1 and CDR2: SGHTA and FQGNSA. V was cut by 5 bases and J by 6 bases, with 14 bases left in between. This CDR3 is built from 14 residues. The CDR3 here is CASSRREGGNEQFF. In DNA form, the CDR3 reads TGTGCCAGCAGCCGGCGTGAGGGGGGCAATGAGCAGTTCTTC.

Turning to this clonotype: The conserved phenylalanine or tryptophan normally closing the CDR3 is absent here, so this likely arose from a read error. It is unclear where the CDR3 begins or ends on the DNA, so no DNA is shown, and the CDR3 is as TCRdb lists it. The rearrangement joins TRBV7-2 to TRBJ2-6; the table's D call TRBD1 went unverified against the DNA. The CDR3 totals 15 residues, both ends included. Germline CDR1 reads SGHTA; CDR2 reads FQGNSA. CDR3 region: CASSSSGGNEQFFGA.

This chain uses TRBV7-3 with TRBJ2-5; 14 bases map to TRBD2. Germline V gives CDR1 SGHTA, CDR2 FQGTGA. The CDR3 sequence is 15 residues long. J was trimmed by 5 bases and V by 4 bases; bases with no gene match: 3. CDR3 coding DNA: TGTGCCAGCAGCTGGGGACTAGCGGGAGCGGAGACCCAGTACTTC. It codes for CASSWGLAGAETQYF.

This chain links TRBV10-3 with TRBJ2-4; D remains ambiguous. Germline loops: CDR1 ENHRY, CDR2 SYGVKD. This CDR3 has 12 amino acids. V was shortened by 10 bases and J by 8 bases, with 15 bases between the two germline ends. CDR3: CATLDGSYIQYF. CDR3 in DNA: TGTGCCACCCTAGACGGATCATACATTCAGTACTTC.

V and J are TRBV5-4 and TRBJ2-3, with 7 positions matching TRBD2. The V gene's germline CDR1 is SGHNT and CDR2 YYREEE (reference sequence). The CDR3 runs to 13 residues. V was clipped by 5 bases and J by 5 bases; unmatched bases: 5. The CDR3 region is CASRPGLVDTQYF. In DNA, the CDR3 is TGTGCCAGCAGACCTGGACTAGTAGATACGCAGTATTTT.

This clonotype was seen ten or more times. Germline and junction disagree at one end, which may indicate a read error. The chain employs TRBV7-7 and TRBJ1-5; TRBD1 aligns across 11 bases. Germline CDR1 reads SSHAT; CDR2 reads FNYEAQ (reference sequence). The CDR3 sequence is 15 residues long. The CDR3 here is CASSSSGTGGQPQHF. The CDR3 nucleotides are TGTGCTAGCAGCTCCTCCGGGACAGGGGGTCAGCCCCAGCATTTT.

This chain links TRBV6-5 with TRBJ2-1; D unclear. The closer fit of TRBJ2-5 to the DNA end suggests the J call may be wrong. From germline, CDR1 is MNHEY and CDR2 SVGAGI. This CDR3 contains 13 residues. The CDR3 nucleotides read TGTGCCAGCAGTTCTATTGGGCAAGAGACCCAGTACTTC. This sequence encodes CASSSIGQETQYF.

The CDR3 bases are TGTGCCAGCAGCTATGCGGGGGGTGCGAAAGAGACCCAGTATTTT. This sequence encodes CASSYAGGAKETQYF. This chain joins TRBV7-2 and TRBJ2-3, with 8 bases matching TRBD2. Germline-derived CDR1 and CDR2 are SGHTA and FQGNSA. The V and J ends lost 4 bases and 12 bases, in that order; junction bases with no gene match: 15. The CDR3 length is 15 residues.